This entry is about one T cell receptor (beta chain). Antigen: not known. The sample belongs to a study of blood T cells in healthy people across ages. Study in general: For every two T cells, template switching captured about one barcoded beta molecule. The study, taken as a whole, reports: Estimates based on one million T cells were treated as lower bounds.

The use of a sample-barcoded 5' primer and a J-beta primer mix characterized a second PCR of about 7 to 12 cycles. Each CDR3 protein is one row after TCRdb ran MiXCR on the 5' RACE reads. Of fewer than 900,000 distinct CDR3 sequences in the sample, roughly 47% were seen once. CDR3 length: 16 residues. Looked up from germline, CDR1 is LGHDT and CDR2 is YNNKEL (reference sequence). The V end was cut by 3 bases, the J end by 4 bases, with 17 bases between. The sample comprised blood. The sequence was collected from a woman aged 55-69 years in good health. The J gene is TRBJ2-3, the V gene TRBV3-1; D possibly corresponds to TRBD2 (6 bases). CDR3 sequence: CASSHSETSGPDTQYF. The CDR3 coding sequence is TGTGCCAGCAGCCACAGCGAGACTAGTGGTCCAGATACGCAGTATTTT.